This T cell receptor beta chain comes out of a study of blood T cell repertoires in COVID-19 (dated by TCRdb to 2019 to 2021). Some background on the complete study: Samples from collaborators originated in the United States, Italy and Spain and spanned both the acute and convalescent phases of COVID-19. The prospective study material was composed of cDNA or gDNA derived from T cells, B-cell-depleted T cells, or PBMCs. Subjects who had been exposed to COVID-19, were actively infected with it, or had recovered from it provided the deeply sampled blood TCRbeta repertoires that made up the dataset. A freely available public database, intended as a resource for researchers studying the immune response to SARS-CoV-2, is where the repertoires were released. Samples came from the ongoing ImmuneRACE study (first 160 participants) plus 1,254 subjects from 6 global collaborators. Nearly every sample came with metadata listing a de-identified subject ID, COVID-19 status, age in years and sex. HLA class I and class II types, where available, came from metadata supplied by the sample provider rather than from assay-based typing.

TCRbeta CDR3 regions were amplified from genomic DNA using the immunoSEQ Assay, a bias-controlled multiplex PCR. The original methods were these. The number of nucleated cells in each sample was estimated from the amplification of reference gene primers within the assay. To quantify the absolute abundance of each unique TCRbeta CDR3 rearrangement, sequence reads were collapsed and filtered. Productive Simpson clonality was computed per sample as the square root of Simpson's diversity index over productive rearrangements. In its TCRdb copy, this immuneACCESS table keeps in-frame sequences only and misses some clones. Where compared with another copy, unresolved V genes explain less than half of these, and the others have no known cause. V, J and clone size reflect that table, while D and trimming were determined from the DNA. In all, the sample holds 190,000 or so clones, and around 87% of those were seen once. The ten largest account for 0.88% of the sample.

Samples from volunteer blood donors who had recovered from COVID-19 were contributed by a second Seattle source. Whole blood was collected in K2EDTA tubes by collaborating institutions according to the institutions' own protocols. For TCRbeta analysis, collaborator samples were shipped as frozen whole blood, as isolated PBMCs, or as DNA extracted from either sample type. What the authors observed across the whole study: How much clinical and demographic metadata was included differed by source and by participant, and the metadata was provided uncurated.

There are 13 amino acids in the CDR3, from cysteine to phenylalanine inclusive. Of the read, only the CDR3 DNA is kept; its 39 bases are in frame from base 1. V is cut by 5 bases and J by 1 base, and the space between the germline ends is 6 bases. For CDR1 and CDR2, the germline V gene lists MNHEY and SVGAGI. This clone was recorded only once. No antigen is known for it. No base qualities exist here, and no much larger clone lies one base off it. The sequenced sample consisted of peripheral blood. Recombination joined TRBV6-5 with TRBJ1-5; TRBD1 might be the D gene, on 5 matching bases. This sequence was found in a woman aged 18-29 years who had recovered from COVID-19. The CDR3 here reads CASSQGSNQPQHF. The nucleotides read TGTGCCAGCAGTCAGGGAAGCAATCAGCCCCAGCATTTT.